This passage covers 6 T cell receptor beta chains from one sample sequenced in a study of beta chain features in type 1 diabetes. Every bit of the isolated RNA underwent reverse transcription, so sequencing read expressed TCRB transcripts. TCRdb's table, derived via immunoSEQ multiplex PCR, lists solely in-frame clones and lacks some. The sample gives about 620,000 clones, around a sixth of which show up once; 0.07% to 0.095% is in the top ten. Sequenced sample: naive CD4+ T cells from blood. Receptors originate from a man younger than 35 in good health.

The CDR3 region has the DNA TGTGCCAGCAGCTCCGGGACTGGGAGCTCCTACGAGCAGTACTTC. Encoded protein: CASSSGTGSSYEQYF. This rearrangement joins TRBV9 to TRBJ2-7, with TRBD2 as a possible D gene (6 bases). The CDR3 loop spans 15 amino acids. Germline values: CDR1 SGDLS, CDR2 YYNGEE. V gave up 4 bases and J gave up 0 bases, with 14 bases separating them.

This clone was seen only a few times. The chain carries TRBV6-1 and TRBJ2-1; 7 nucleotides match TRBD2. The V gene's germline CDR1 is MNHNS and CDR2 SASEGT. This CDR3 comprises 11 residues. After removal of 4 bases from V and 12 bases from J, the junction contained 3 bases not matched to a gene. The CDR3 DNA sequence: TGTGCCAGCAGTGTTCCGGGGGGGCAGTTCTTC. This translates into CASSVPGGQFF.

The chain combines TRBV28 with TRBJ2-5; D may be TRBD1 (6 bases). The CDR3 length is 16 residues. The V gene lost 4 bases and the J gene lost 5 bases, with 20 bases spanning the gap. Germline CDR1 and CDR2: MDHEN and SYDVKM. The CDR3 protein is CASSSHGTIVEETQYF. The CDR3 DNA reads as TGTGCCAGCAGTTCCCATGGGACAATAGTAGAGGAGACCCAGTACTTC. Filled out from reference TRBV28 and TRBJ2-5, the complete variable domain reads DVKVTQSSRYLVKRTGEKVFLECVQDMDHENMFWYRQDPGLGLRLIYFSYDVKMKEKGDIPEGYSVSREKKERFSLILESASTNQTSMYLCASSSHGTIVEETQYFGPGTRLLVL.

V is TRBV29-1 and J is TRBJ2-7, with a weak D call TRBD1 (11 bases). The CDR3 runs 18 residues. Germline-derived CDR1 and CDR2 are SQVTM and ANQGSEA. With 6 bases removed from V and 6 bases from J, the gap between germline ends came to 33 bases. The CDR3: CSVPGQGARASGGTEQYF. DNA of the CDR3: TGCAGCGTACCTGGACAGGGGGCAAGGGCTAGCGGGGGTACCGAGCAGTACTTC.

V and J are TRBV4-2 and TRBJ1-4; D not certain. V was shortened by 3 bases and J by 5 bases, with 10 bases between the two germline ends. The CDR3 has 14 amino acids. Per germline, CDR1 LGHNA and CDR2 YNFKEQ. The CDR3 sequence is CASSHRQENEKLFF. DNA for the CDR3: TGTGCCAGCAGCCACCGACAAGAAAATGAAAAACTGTTTTTT.

The chain uses TRBV4-3 and TRBJ1-4, with D possibly matching TRBD1 (6 bases). Germline V gene sequence: CDR1 LGHNA, CDR2 YSLEER. The length of the CDR3 is 16 residues. The ends were cut back, 3 bases at V and 0 bases at J, with 11 bases in the middle. CDR3 region: CASSHRTAATNEKLFF. Written as DNA, the CDR3 is TGCGCCAGCAGCCACCGGACAGCTGCAACTAATGAAAAACTGTTTTTT.